The rows below give T cell receptor beta chains drawn from one sample of a study of T cell responses to AZD1222 COVID-19 vaccine. TCRdb's table, derived via immunoSEQ multiplex PCR, lists solely in-frame clones and lacks some. Of 150,000 to 200,000 clones listed, 92% are singletons. Sequences were derived from peripheral blood, sampled on day 0 of AZD1222 vaccination. These receptors came from an adult in good health. Both conserved end residues are part of each CDR3. The D gene is left open where the match is weak. The size of a clone is reported for some rows only, either as once, few or many, or as a class for expanded clones.

V gene	clone size	J gene	D gene	CDR3 DNA	CDR3 protein
TRBV5-1	NA	TRBJ1-4	TRBD1	TGCGCCAGCAGCGCCCGACAGGGTGTATATGAAAAACTGTTTTTT	CASSARQGVYEKLFF
TRBV5-4	NA	TRBJ2-4	TRBD1	TGTGCCAGCAGCCAAGGGACAGGGGAAAACATTCAGTACTTC	CASSQGTGENIQYF
TRBV2	NA	TRBJ1-1	NA	TGTGCCAGCAGTGCAAGTCTAATGAACACTGAAGCTTTCTTT	CASSASLMNTEAFF
TRBV4-1	NA	TRBJ1-2	TRBD1	TGCGCCAGCAGCATACAGGGGAACTATGGCTACACCTTC	CASSIQGNYGYTF
TRBV27	NA	TRBJ1-5	TRBD1	TGTGCCAGCAGTTCACGACAGGGGAACCAGCCCCAGCATTTT	CASSSRQGNQPQHF
TRBV14	NA	TRBJ2-7	NA	TGTGCCAGCAGCCAAGTGGTCCGGGTCGAGCAGTACTTC	CASSQVVRVEQYF
TRBV4-2	NA	TRBJ1-2	NA	TGTGCCAGCAGCCAATTAGGGGCTGGTGGCTACACCTTC	CASSQLGAGGYTF
TRBV30	NA	TRBJ2-1	TRBD2	TGTGCCTGGATCTCAACTAGCGGGGTCTACAATGAGCAGTTCTTC	CAWISTSGVYNEQFF
TRBV6-5	once	TRBJ1-2	NA	TGTGCCAGCAGGAACCCCCCAGACTATGGCTACACCTTC	CASRNPPDYGYTF
TRBV18	NA	TRBJ2-5	NA	TGTGCCAGCTCACCACTCGGAGGGGAAGAGACCCAGTACTTC	CASSPLGGEETQYF
TRBV5-1	NA	TRBJ2-5	NA	TGCCCGCCTAAGTCAGGCCAAGAGACCCAGTACTTC	CPPKSGQETQYF
TRBV6-2/TRBV6-3	NA	TRBJ1-3	NA	TGTGCCAGCAGCCCCGAGGCTGGAAACACCATATATTTT	CASSPEAGNTIYF
TRBV5-6	NA	TRBJ2-1	TRBD2	TGTGCCAGCAGCTTGGGCGGAGATAGCGGGGGGGCGAATGAGCAGTTCTTC	CASSLGGDSGGANEQFF
TRBV5-1	once	TRBJ1-4	TRBD1	TGCGCCAGCAGCTCGACAGGGTTAGAGGAAAAACTGTTTTTT	CASSSTGLEEKLFF
TRBV7-9	NA	TRBJ2-7	NA	TGTGCCAGCAGCTTAGGTGCGGTTACCCACGAGCAGTACTTC	CASSLGAVTHEQYF
TRBV11-2	NA	TRBJ2-1	NA	TGTGCCAGCACCCGGGGCAATGAGCAGTTCTTC	CASTRGNEQFF
TRBV15	NA	TRBJ1-6	NA	TGTGCCACCGCGATTGGGCAGGGGTCCTCACCCCTCCACTTT	CATAIGQGSSPLHF
TRBV27	once	TRBJ2-1	TRBD2	TGTGCCAGCAGAGCCGGGACTAGCTATGGTGAGCAGTTCTTC	CASRAGTSYGEQFF
TRBV2	NA	TRBJ1-2	NA	TGTGCCAGCAGTGAAAGTCCCCCCCCAGCTAACTATGGCTACACCTTC	CASSESPPPANYGYTF
TRBV28	NA	TRBJ2-4	TRBD2	TGTGCCATCGGGGCGCTAGCGGGAAACATTCAGTACTTC	CAIGALAGNIQYF
TRBV18	NA	TRBJ2-1	NA	TGTGCCAGCTCATCAGGACTGACCCCCGGCTACAATGAGCAGTTCTTC	CASSSGLTPGYNEQFF
TRBV19	NA	TRBJ2-1	NA	TGTGCCAGTAGTATCGGGACGGAGGGGTCCTACAATGAGCAGTTCTTC	CASSIGTEGSYNEQFF
TRBV28	NA	TRBJ2-3	TRBD1	TGTGCCAGCCGGCCGGACAGGGGGCGAGATACGCAGTATTTT	CASRPDRGRDTQYF
TRBV3-1/TRBV3-2	once	TRBJ2-1	TRBD2	TGTGCCAGCAGTCCCGGACTAGCGGACTACAATGAGCAGTTCTTC	CASSPGLADYNEQFF
TRBV30	NA	TRBJ1-4	NA	TGTGCCGGGCGGACAGTGGGTGAAAAACTGTTTTTT	CAGRTVGEKLFF
TRBV28	NA	TRBJ2-1	TRBD1	TGTGCCAGCAGTTGGAAACCGGGACAGTTCAATGAGCAGTTCTTC	CASSWKPGQFNEQFF
TRBV7-8	NA	TRBJ1-2	NA	TGTGCCAGCAGCACTCCTCAAGGACCTAACTATGGCTACACCTTC	CASSTPQGPNYGYTF
TRBV15	NA	TRBJ1-5	NA	TGTGCCACCAGCTCGACAAGGTATCAGCCCCAGCATTTT	CATSSTRYQPQHF
TRBV11-2	NA	TRBJ2-1	NA	TGTGCCAGCAGCCCTGACAGATACAATGAGCAGTTCTTC	CASSPDRYNEQFF
TRBV12-5	NA	TRBJ2-1	NA	TGTGCTAGTGGTTTGGTAGGACTCCATGAGCAGTTCTTC	CASGLVGLHEQFF
TRBV18	NA	TRBJ1-2	TRBD1	TGTGCCAGCTCACGGGGACAGGGAGACTATGGCTACACCTTC	CASSRGQGDYGYTF
TRBV19	NA	TRBJ1-5	NA	TGTGCCAGTAGTATTTTAAGGGGAGGAGTACAGCCCCAGCATTTT	CASSILRGGVQPQHF
TRBV18	once	TRBJ2-1	NA	TGTGCCAGCTCACCAATCAGGGTCAATGAGCAGTTCTTC	CASSPIRVNEQFF
TRBV2	NA	TRBJ2-7	NA	TGTGCCAGCAGAGAGGGATACGAGCAGTACTTC	CASREGYEQYF
TRBV6-2/TRBV6-3	NA	TRBJ2-1	NA	TGTGCCAGCAGTAAATCCAATGAGCAGTTCTTC	CASSKSNEQFF
TRBV6-1	NA	TRBJ2-7	TRBD2	TGTGCCAGCAGTGGTGCGGGGGGGTCCTCCTACGAGCAGTACTTC	CASSGAGGSSYEQYF
TRBV7-9	NA	TRBJ2-3	NA	TGTGCCAGCAGCTTAGATTCACGGGGTTGGCAGTATTTT	CASSLDSRGWQYF
TRBV18	NA	TRBJ2-7	TRBD1	TGTGCCAGCTCACCGGTTGGGACAGACTACGAGCAGTACTTC	CASSPVGTDYEQYF
TRBV7-2	NA	TRBJ1-1	TRBD1	TGTGCCAGCAGCCCCCAGGGGGCAGGCACTGAAGCTTTCTTT	CASSPQGAGTEAFF
TRBV27	NA	TRBJ2-7	TRBD1	TGTGCCAGCAGTTTAAGGGACAGGGGCCAAAGCTACGAGCAGTACTTC	CASSLRDRGQSYEQYF
TRBV5-1	few	TRBJ1-1	NA	TGCGCCAGCAGCCCCGGGTCCCGAACCATGAACACTGAAGCTTTCTTT	CASSPGSRTMNTEAFF
TRBV11-2	NA	TRBJ2-1	NA	TGTGCCAGCAGCTTAGATATTTCGGTGGGCCCGTACAATGAGCAGTTCTTC	CASSLDISVGPYNEQFF
TRBV19	NA	TRBJ1-5	TRBD1	TGTGCCAGTAGTATCGGGACAGGGCCCAATCAGCCCCAGCATTTT	CASSIGTGPNQPQHF
TRBV6-6	NA	TRBJ2-7	NA	TGTGCCAGCAGTCTCACAGGGGACTTCCTTCGTCGAACTTACGAGCAGTACTTC	CASSLTGDFLRRTYEQYF
TRBV6-5	once	TRBJ2-7	NA	TGTGCCAGCAGTTATCGGGGACTTTCTTACGAGCAGTACTTC	CASSYRGLSYEQYF
TRBV5-4	NA	TRBJ2-3	TRBD2	TGTGCCAGCAGTCTGTGGAGCGGGGGGGCCTTTAGAGATACGCAGTATTTT	CASSLWSGGAFRDTQYF
TRBV2	NA	TRBJ2-1	TRBD1	TGTGCCAGCAGAATACAGGGGGCAAATGAGCAGTTCTTC	CASRIQGANEQFF
TRBV6-5	once	TRBJ1-1	NA	TGTGCCAGCAGTCACATAGATAGTCCCACTGAAGCTTTCTTT	CASSHIDSPTEAFF
TRBV2	NA	TRBJ1-1	NA	TGTGCCAGCAGTGACCGGGGGGAAGCTTTCTTT	CASSDRGEAFF
TRBV12-5	NA	TRBJ2-5	NA	TGTGCTAGCGGCCGAGGACAGACTACCCAAGAGACCCAGTACTTC	CASGRGQTTQETQYF
TRBV5-1	NA	TRBJ2-6	NA	TGCGCCAGCAGCCCCGAGGGGACAGCGGGCTCTGGGGCCAACGTCCTGACTTTC	CASSPEGTAGSGANVLTF
TRBV10-3	NA	TRBJ1-1	NA	TGTGCCATCAGACAGGACGGAAGGAGAACTGAAGCTTTCTTT	CAIRQDGRRTEAFF
TRBV19	NA	TRBJ1-5	NA	TGTGCCAGTACCCTGCCGGGTGGAAGCAATCAGCCCCAGCATTTT	CASTLPGGSNQPQHF